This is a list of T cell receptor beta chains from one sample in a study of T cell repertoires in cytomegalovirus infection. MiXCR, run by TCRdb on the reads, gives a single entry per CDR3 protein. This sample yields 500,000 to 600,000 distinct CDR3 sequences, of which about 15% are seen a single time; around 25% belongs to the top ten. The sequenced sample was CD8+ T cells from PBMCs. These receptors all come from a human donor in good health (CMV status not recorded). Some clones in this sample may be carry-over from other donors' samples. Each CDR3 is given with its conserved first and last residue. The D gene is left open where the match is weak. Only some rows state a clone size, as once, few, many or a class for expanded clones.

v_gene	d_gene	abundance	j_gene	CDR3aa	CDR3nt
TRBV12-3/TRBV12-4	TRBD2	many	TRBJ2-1	CASTFGTSQIEQFF	TGTGCCAGCACCTTTGGGACTAGTCAAATAGAGCAGTTCTTC
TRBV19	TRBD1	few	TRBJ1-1	CASTLWTGEGQGTEAFF	TGTGCCAGTACCCTTTGGACAGGGGAAGGACAGGGCACTGAAGCTTTCTTT
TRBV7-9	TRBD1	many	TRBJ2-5	CASSSGDRDRGETQYF	TGTGCCAGCAGCTCAGGGGACCGGGACAGGGGAGAGACCCAGTACTTC
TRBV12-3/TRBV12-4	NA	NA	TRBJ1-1	CASSFLEGGTEAFF	TGTGCCAGCAGTTTCCTTGAGGGAGGGACTGAAGCTTTCTTT
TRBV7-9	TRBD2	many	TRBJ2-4	CASSSSEGREASYIQYF	TGTGCCAGCAGCTCCTCTGAGGGGAGGGAGGCCTCATACATTCAGTACTTC
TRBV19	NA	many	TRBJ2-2	CASSTSAELFF	TGTGCCAGTAGTACGTCAGCGGAGCTGTTTTTT
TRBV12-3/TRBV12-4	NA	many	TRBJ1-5	CASMRGASEQPQHF	TGTGCCAGCATGAGGGGGGCGAGCGAGCAGCCCCAGCATTTT
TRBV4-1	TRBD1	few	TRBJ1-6	CASSQDVLQGNSPLHF	TGCGCCAGCAGCCAAGATGTACTACAGGGGAATTCACCCCTCCACTTT
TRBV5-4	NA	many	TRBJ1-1	CASSLSQGMNTEAFF	TGTGCCAGCAGCTTAAGCCAGGGGATGAACACTGAAGCTTTCTTT
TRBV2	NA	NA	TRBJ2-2	CASSGVFVGELFF	TGTGCCAGCAGTGGGGTATTTGTCGGGGAGCTGTTTTTT
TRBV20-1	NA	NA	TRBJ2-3	CSAAGPPPSTDTQYF	TGCAGTGCTGCGGGCCCCCCGCCGAGCACAGATACGCAGTATTTT
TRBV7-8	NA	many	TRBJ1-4	CASSNPGVEKLFF	TGTGCCAGCAGTAACCCCGGGGTTGAAAAACTGTTTTTT
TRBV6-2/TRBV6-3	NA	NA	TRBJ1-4	CASRARGRGGEKLFF	TGTGCCAGCAGGGCCCGGGGCAGGGGTGGAGAAAAACTGTTTTTT
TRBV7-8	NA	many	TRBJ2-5	CASSAAETKETQYF	TGTGCCAGCAGCGCGGCAGAGACTAAAGAGACCCAGTACTTC
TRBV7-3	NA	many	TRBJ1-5	CASSLDRETGQPQHF	TGTGCCAGCAGCTTAGACAGAGAGACTGGGCAGCCCCAGCATTTT
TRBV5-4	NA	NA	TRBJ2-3	CASSEGVAGSTDTQYF	TGTGCCAGCAGCGAGGGTGTCGCGGGAAGCACAGATACGCAGTATTTT
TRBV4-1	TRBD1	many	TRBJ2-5	CASSQETGEETQYF	TGCGCCAGCAGCCAGGAGACAGGGGAAGAGACCCAGTACTTC
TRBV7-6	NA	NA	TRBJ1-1	CASSLGPRGSNAEDFF	TGTGCCAGCAGCTTAGGCCCCCGGGGGTCGAACGCTGAAGATTTCTTT
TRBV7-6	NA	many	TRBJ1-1	CASSEGGAAAEAFF	TGTGCCAGCAGCGAAGGAGGGGCGGCTGCGGAAGCTTTCTTT
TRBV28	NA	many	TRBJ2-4	CASSLVFAGAGNIQYF	TGTGCCAGCAGTTTAGTTTTCGCGGGTGCAGGAAACATTCAGTACTTC
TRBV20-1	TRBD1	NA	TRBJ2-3	CSARDLGQGTDFQYF	TGCAGTGCTAGAGATCTTGGACAGGGGACAGATTTTCAGTATTTT
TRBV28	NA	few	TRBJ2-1	CASTDGMSSYNEQFF	TGTGCCAGCACTGACGGGATGAGCTCCTACAATGAGCAGTTCTTC
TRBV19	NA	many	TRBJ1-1	CASSIGAGEAFF	TGTGCCAGTAGTATCGGGGCGGGTGAAGCTTTCTTT
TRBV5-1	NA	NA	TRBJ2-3	CASSPRRRADTQYF	TGCGCCAGCAGCCCCCGGCGGCGGGCAGATACGCAGTATTTT
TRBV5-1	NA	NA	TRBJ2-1	CASSSDRTAYNEQFF	TGCGCCAGCAGTTCCGACAGGACGGCCTACAATGAGCAGTTCTTC
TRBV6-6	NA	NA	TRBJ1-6	CASSRASGEVHNSPLHF	TGTGCCAGCAGCAGAGCGTCGGGGGAAGTTCATAATTCACCCCTCCACTTT